Listed here are 9 T cell receptor beta chains from one sample, sequenced in a study of PD-L1 blockade in urothelial cancer. Produced via immunoSEQ multiplex PCR; TCRdb's table is partial and in-frame only. The table lists roughly 17,000 clones, about nine tenths of them singletons, with 5.9% in the top ten. This material consisted of PBMCs, taken around atezolizumab (anti-PD-L1) treatment. The origin of the receptors is a man aged 50 or older with urothelial cancer.

The rearrangement uses TRBV7-8 and TRBJ1-2, with TRBD1 matching over 10 bases. The J segment lost 4 bases and the V segment lost 2 bases, leaving 10 bases of the junction unmatched. Germline V gives CDR1 SGHVS, CDR2 FQNEAQ. The CDR3 covers 17 residues. The CDR3 spells CASSLRVGDRGTYGYTF. In DNA, the CDR3 is TGTGCCAGCAGCTTACGGGTTGGGGACAGGGGTACCTATGGCTACACCTTC.

This clone was observed a single time. The chain links TRBV10-3 to TRBJ1-4; 8 bases agree with TRBD1. V was clipped by 5 bases and J by 4 bases; unmatched bases: 6. The CDR3 length is 15 residues. Looked up from germline, CDR1 is ENHRY and CDR2 is SYGVKD. The CDR3 here is CAISLTGGHNEKLFF. The CDR3 bases are TGTGCCATCAGTCTAACAGGGGGGCATAATGAAAAACTGTTTTTT.

The chain links TRBV4-3 to TRBJ1-2; 11 bases are a match to TRBD1. Trimming removed 1 base from V and 4 bases from J; junction bases left unmatched: 2. This CDR3 is built from 15 residues. Germline lookup yields CDR1 LGHNA and CDR2 YSLEER. CDR3 bases: TGCGCCAGCAGCCAAGGGACAGGGGGCGCCTATGGCTACACCTTC. This codes for CASSQGTGGAYGYTF.

Regarding this clone: One end of the junction varies from germline; a read error may be responsible. This chain uses TRBV5-1 with TRBJ2-2; the D gene is possibly TRBD2 (5 bases). The germline CDR1 and CDR2 sequences are SGHRS and YFSETQ. The CDR3 extends over 14 amino acids. The CDR3 region has the DNA TGCGCCAGCAGCTTGAAGGGATCCCACCGGGGAGCTGTTTTT. It is translated as CASSLKGSHRGAVF.

The rearrangement uses TRBV14 and TRBJ1-1; no definite D call. With 4 bases removed from V and 5 bases from J, the gap between germline ends came to 8 bases. CDR3 length equals 12 residues. Germline V gives CDR1 SGHDN, CDR2 FVKESK. CDR3 in amino acids: CASSRLRTEAFF. CDR3 sequence (DNA): TGTGCCAGCAGCCGTCTGAGGACTGAAGCTTTCTTT.

The rearrangement uses TRBV7-2 and TRBJ2-3; 8 positions match TRBD2. The CDR3 has 15 amino acids. The V gene end was trimmed by 3 bases and the J gene end by 1 base; junction bases not matched to a gene: 3. Germline V gene lookup returns CDR1 SGHTA and CDR2 FQGNSA. CDR3 protein: CASSLEAGGTDTQYF. The CDR3 coding sequence is TGTGCCAGCAGCTTGGAAGCGGGGGGCACAGATACGCAGTATTTT.

CDR3 coding DNA: TGTGCCAGCAGTGTCCTAGCGGGGGGGCAAGAGACCCAGTACTTC. This gives the protein CASSVLAGGQETQYF. The chain uses TRBV6-1 and TRBJ2-5, with 12 nucleotides matching TRBD2. Germline assignment: CDR1 MNHNS and CDR2 SASEGT. CDR3 length: 15 residues. V dropped 4 bases and J dropped 2; count of bases not matched to a gene: 2.

V gene TRBV10-2 combines with J gene TRBJ2-3, with TRBD2 identical over 14 bases. Germline values: CDR1 WSHSY, CDR2 SAAADI. The CDR3 is 17 residues long. V gave up 6 bases and J gave up 2 bases; unmatched junction bases: 7. The CDR3 nucleotides read TGCGCCAGCAGGCTCGGACTAGCGGGAGGTTACACAGATACGCAGTATTTT. Translation: CASRLGLAGGYTDTQYF.

The V call is TRBV27, the J call TRBJ2-6; possibly TRBD2 for D (6 bases). The CDR3 is 13 amino acids. CDR1 and CDR2 (germline): MNHEY, SMNVEV (reference sequence). V lost 6 bases to trimming and J lost 12 bases, with 15 bases between them. In DNA, the CDR3 is TGTGCCAGCAGCTCCCCGGCGGGAAGCGTCCTGACTTTC. Protein product: CASSSPAGSVLTF.